The 20 T cell receptor beta chains below all came from one sample that was sequenced in a study of blood T cell repertoires in COVID-19. Produced via immunoSEQ multiplex PCR; TCRdb's table is partial and in-frame only. The table includes a few hundred thousand clones, 75% to 90% detected once. Sequencing used PBMCs or T cells enriched from blood (not recorded which). The receptors derive from a man younger than 35 who had recovered from COVID-19.

V and J are TRBV9 and TRBJ2-2; 8 nucleotides match TRBD2. The ends lost 4 bases at V and 6 bases at J; junction bases unmatched: 11. Germline values: CDR1 SGDLS, CDR2 YYNGEE. The length of the CDR3 is 16 residues. The CDR3 protein is CASSIGGLDGAGELFF. CDR3 nucleotide sequence: TGTGCCAGCAGCATAGGGGGACTAGATGGTGCCGGGGAGCTGTTTTTT.

This chain uses TRBV3-1 (or the pseudogene TRBV3-2) with TRBJ2-7, with a weak D call TRBD2 (6 bases). V lost 1 base, J lost 5 bases, and 18 bases lay in between. CDR1 is LGHDT, CDR2 YNNKEL, per germline (reference sequence). This CDR3 is built from 16 residues. CDR3 protein: CASSQGTSFNLHEQYF. The CDR3 DNA sequence: TGTGCCAGCAGCCAAGGAACTAGCTTTAATCTCCACGAGCAGTACTTC.

The chain carries TRBV2 and TRBJ1-5; TRBD1 agrees at 10 bases. The CDR3 is 14 amino acids. Germline V gives CDR1 SNHLY, CDR2 FYNNEI. V lost 4 bases to trimming and J lost 6 bases; unmatched junction nucleotides: 3. The DNA for the CDR3 is TGTGCCAGCAGTGGGGACAGGGGTAGTCAGCCCCAGCATTTT. Amino acids: CASSGDRGSQPQHF.

J is TRBJ2-3 and V is TRBV28; TRBD2 aligns across 11 bases. Looked up from germline, CDR1 is MDHEN and CDR2 is SYDVKM. CDR3 length: 15 amino acids. V lost 10 bases to trimming and J lost 4 bases; unmatched junction nucleotides: 10. CDR3 sequence reads: CATQTSGITADTQYF. The CDR3, as DNA: TGTGCCACCCAGACTAGCGGGATAACGGCAGATACGCAGTATTTT. Drawing the rest from reference TRBV28 and TRBJ2-3, the complete variable domain is DVKVTQSSRYLVKRTGEKVFLECVQDMDHENMFWYRQDPGLGLRLIYFSYDVKMKEKGDIPEGYSVSREKKERFSLILESASTNQTSMYLCATQTSGITADTQYFGPGTRLTVL.

This rearrangement joins TRBV12-3 or TRBV12-4 to TRBJ2-5, with D uncertain. V was pared by 1 base and J by 2 bases, with 5 bases between. The CDR3 runs to 13 residues. CDR3 coding DNA: TGTGCCAGCAGTTTAGGCGCGCAAGAGACCCAGTACTTC. Protein: CASSLGAQETQYF.

This clone appeared a few times. Other DNA sequences in the same sample also yield this CDR3. The rearrangement joins TRBV5-1 to TRBJ1-1; maybe TRBD1 (6 bases). Looked up from germline, CDR1 is SGHRS and CDR2 is YFSETQ. V was trimmed by 4 bases and J by 0 bases, leaving 10 bases between them. This CDR3 region has 14 residues. In DNA, the CDR3 is TGCGCCAGCAGCATCGGGACACTGAACACTGAAGCTTTCTTT. The encoded protein is CASSIGTLNTEAFF.

This clone was seen a handful of times. This chain joins TRBV28 and TRBJ1-2, with no clear D. The V end lost 6 bases, the J end lost 0 bases, and 8 bases lay between the germline ends. Germline loops: CDR1 MDHEN, CDR2 SYDVKM. The CDR3 covers 13 residues. The CDR3 loop is CASRPGPNYGYTF. Here the CDR3 DNA reads TGTGCCAGCAGACCGGGTCCTAACTATGGCTACACCTTC.

The rearrangement uses TRBV5-1 and TRBJ2-7, with D possibly TRBD1 on 5 matching bases. The CDR3 extends over 15 amino acids. The ends were cut back, 3 bases at V and 2 bases at J, with 15 bases in the middle. Germline-derived CDR1 and CDR2 are SGHRS and YFSETQ. CDR3: CASSWAQADTYEQYF. The DNA for the CDR3 is TGCGCCAGCAGCTGGGCCCAGGCGGACACCTACGAGCAGTACTTC. Based on the CDR3 plus reference TRBV5-1 and TRBJ2-7, the full variable domain is KAGVTQTPRYLIKTRGQQVTLSCSPISGHRSVSWYQQTPGQGLQFLFEYFSETQRNKGNFPGRFSGRQFSNSRSEMNVSTLELGDSALYLCASSWAQADTYEQYFGPGTRLTVT.

The genes are TRBV18 and TRBJ2-7; D is perhaps TRBD1 (7 bases). The germline gives CDR1 KGHSH, CDR2 LQKENI. There are 17 residues in the CDR3. The V gene lost 3 bases and the J gene lost 2 bases, with 20 bases spanning the gap. The CDR3 here is CASSPSRSGGGTYEQYF. For the CDR3, the DNA is TGTGCCAGCTCACCGTCCCGGAGCGGAGGGGGCACCTACGAGCAGTACTTC.

The chain carries TRBV7-6 and TRBJ2-5, with 14 bases fitting TRBD2. Germline CDR1 and CDR2: SGHVS and FNYEAQ. CDR3 size: 19 residues. V shed 1 base, J shed 5 bases, and the junction held 12 bases outside the gene matches. The DNA of the CDR3 is TGTGCCAGCAGCTTAGAGACTAGCGGGGGGGTTTCGGAATGGGAGACCCAGTACTTC. It is translated as CASSLETSGGVSEWETQYF. The full variable domain, rest sourced from reference TRBV7-6 and TRBJ2-5, is GAGVSQSPRYKVTKRGQDVALRCDPISGHVSLYWYRQALGQGPEFLTYFNYEAQQDKSGLPNDRFSAERPEGSISTLTIQRTEQRDSAMYRCASSLETSGGVSEWETQYFGPGTRLLVL.

The chain couples TRBV9 to TRBJ2-3, with D maybe TRBD2 (7 bases). The CDR3 sequence is 15 residues long. Germline V gene data show CDR1 as SGDLS and CDR2 as YYNGEE. Trimming stripped 0 bases from V and 2 bases from J, with 10 bases between. CDR3 protein: CASSVVAGATDTQYF. For the CDR3, the DNA is TGTGCCAGCAGCGTAGTGGCGGGGGCCACAGATACGCAGTATTTT.

The gene calls are TRBV18 and TRBJ1-1; possible D gene TRBD1, 5 bases. Germline CDR1 and CDR2: KGHSH and LQKENI. V was clipped by 3 bases and J by 0 bases, with 14 bases between them. CDR3 length equals 16 residues. The DNA of the CDR3 is TGTGCCAGCTCACCCTCATCACAGGTGGTGAACACTGAAGCTTTCTTT. The encoded protein is CASSPSSQVVNTEAFF.

The chain recombines TRBV5-1 with TRBJ2-1, with unresolved D. The V gene lost 4 bases and the J gene lost 7 bases, with 12 bases spanning the gap. The CDR3 is 13 amino acids. The germline V gene has CDR1 SGHRS and CDR2 YFSETQ. Here the CDR3 reads CASSPTRENEQFF. The CDR3 region has the DNA TGCGCCAGCAGCCCAACTCGAGAAAATGAGCAGTTCTTC.

V and J are TRBV19 and TRBJ1-5, with 9 bases matching TRBD1. V dropped 3 bases and J dropped 5; count of bases not matched to a gene: 8. The CDR3 has 16 amino acids. CDR1 and CDR2 from the germline V gene are LNHDA and SQIVND (reference sequence). The CDR3 loop reads CASSISQTGGYQPQHF. The DNA for the CDR3 is TGTGCCAGTAGTATTTCCCAGACAGGGGGGTATCAGCCCCAGCATTTT.

A note on this clone: A much bigger clone sits one base away, suggesting this may be a read error. In the same sample, other DNA sequences code for this CDR3. The genes are TRBV20-1 and TRBJ1-1; 8 bases are shared with TRBD1. There are 14 residues in the CDR3. CDR1 DFQATT and CDR2 SNEGSKA come from the germline V gene (reference sequence). The CDR3 nucleotides read TGCAGTGCTAGTGCAGGGGGCGCGAACACCGAAGCTTTCTTT. It translates to CSASAGGANTEAFF.

The genes are TRBV28 and TRBJ1-5; TRBD1 might be the D (5 bases). CDR3 length equals 15 residues. Looked up from germline, CDR1 is MDHEN and CDR2 is SYDVKM. Trimming took off 3 bases at V and 2 bases at J, with 11 bases between the two ends. The CDR3 sequence is CASSLQGNGNQPQHF. The CDR3 region has the DNA TGTGCCAGCAGTTTGCAGGGAAATGGCAATCAGCCCCAGCATTTT.

J is TRBJ1-6 and V is TRBV11-2; 9 nucleotides align to TRBD1. Per germline, CDR1 SGHAT and CDR2 FQNNGV. V was clipped by 1 base and J by 7 bases; unmatched bases: 2. The CDR3 is 15 amino acids. The CDR3 protein is CASSLGTGANSPLHF. As DNA, the CDR3 is TGTGCCAGCAGCTTAGGGACAGGGGCAAATTCACCCCTCCACTTT.

The V gene is TRBV30, the J gene TRBJ1-3, with D possibly TRBD1 on 6 matching bases. This CDR3 has 16 residues. CDR1 and CDR2 (germline): GTSNPN, SVGIG (reference sequence). V was shortened by 4 bases and J by 0 bases, with 16 bases between the two germline ends. CDR3 in amino acids: CAWTQDRIFSGNTIYF. CDR3 DNA sequence: TGTGCCTGGACCCAGGACAGAATTTTCTCTGGAAACACCATATATTTT.

The chain has TRBV5-1 and TRBJ2-2; 9 positions agree with TRBD1. V gave up 1 base and J gave up 6 bases; unmatched junction bases: 7. The CDR3 consists of 16 residues. Per germline, CDR1 SGHRS and CDR2 YFSETQ. Written as DNA, the CDR3 is TGCGCCAGCAGCTTGAACCCGGGACAGGGTGCCGGGGAGCTGTTTTTT. This gives the protein CASSLNPGQGAGELFF.

The chain has TRBV9 and TRBJ1-2; D is uncertain. Trimming pared 0 bases from V and 1 base from J, leaving 4 bases between. In germline, CDR1 is SGDLS, CDR2 YYNGEE. The CDR3 is 13 residues long. CDR3 nucleotides: TGTGCCAGCAGCGTAGTGAGTAACTATGGCTACACCTTC. It translates to CASSVVSNYGYTF.